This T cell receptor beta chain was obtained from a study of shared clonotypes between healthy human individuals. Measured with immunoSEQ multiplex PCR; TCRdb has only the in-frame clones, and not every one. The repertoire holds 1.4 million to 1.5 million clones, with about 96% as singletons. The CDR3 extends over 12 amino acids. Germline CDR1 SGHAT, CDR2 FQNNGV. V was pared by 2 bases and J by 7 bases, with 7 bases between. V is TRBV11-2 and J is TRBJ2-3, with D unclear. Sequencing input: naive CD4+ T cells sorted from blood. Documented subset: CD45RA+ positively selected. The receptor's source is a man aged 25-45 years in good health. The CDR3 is CASSLYVNTQYF. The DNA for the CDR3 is TGTGCCAGCAGCTTATACGTTAATACGCAGTATTTT.